The 18 T cell receptor beta chains listed next were all sequenced from one sample in a study of beta chain features in type 1 diabetes listed by TCRdb under 2018. Library preparation employed the immunoSEQ multiplex PCR assay. The entire amount of isolated RNA was reverse transcribed using the High Capacity cDNA Reverse Transcription Kit, so the sequenced TCRB transcripts were expressed ones. Drawn from immuneACCESS, this table holds only the in-frame rearrangements with V and J called that TCRdb kept. Clones are partly lost; checked studies trace under half to an unresolved V gene and leave the rest unexplained. For this sample there are approximately 120,000 clones; roughly 43% appear just once. The ten most abundant clones make up about 0.07% of the sample. Sequencing was carried out using stem cell memory CD4+ T cells from blood. What the cell subset or site label conveys for this sample: stem cell-like memory CD4+ T cells. The receptors were sampled from a woman aged 18 to 35 in good health.

Comment on this clone: The junction differs from germline at one of its ends, possibly a read error. The chain carries TRBV13 and TRBJ2-7; the D gene is possibly TRBD1 (6 bases). This CDR3 has 13 amino acids. Germline CDR1 is PRHDT and CDR2 is FYEKMQ (reference sequence). CDR3 in amino acids: CASSIMLQGMLDF. The CDR3 DNA is TGTGCCAGCAGCATTATGTTACAGGGAATGTTGGACTTC.

The rearrangement uses TRBV5-1 and TRBJ2-1; D may be TRBD2 (6 bases). This CDR3 is built from 17 residues. Germline assignment: CDR1 SGHRS and CDR2 YFSETQ. Trimming took off 4 bases at V and 2 bases at J, with 19 bases between the two ends. The CDR3 nucleotides read TGCGCCAGCAGCACGCCCTCTAGCGTGATACCCTACAATGAGCAGTTCTTC. This gives the protein CASSTPSSVIPYNEQFF.

Only a few counts were recorded for this clone. This chain uses TRBV7-2 with TRBJ2-2; 9 positions agree with TRBD2. The CDR3 is 14 residues long. Unmatched junction bases numbered 8, after V lost 7 bases and J lost 8 bases. The germline CDR1 and CDR2 sequences are SGHTA and FQGNSA. CDR3 in amino acids: CASNVPGLAGELFF. CDR3 bases: TGTGCCAGCAACGTTCCCGGACTAGCGGGGGAGCTGTTTTTT.

This clone has only a few counts. This sequence joins TRBV13 and TRBJ2-6; 8 bases fit TRBD1. This CDR3 contains 17 residues. Per the germline V gene, CDR1 is PRHDT and CDR2 is FYEKMQ (reference sequence). With V trimmed by 2 bases and J by 0 bases, 3 bases remained unmatched. The CDR3 spells CASSLPGGASGANVLTF. Here the CDR3 DNA reads TGTGCCAGCAGCTTACCAGGGGGCGCCTCTGGGGCCAACGTCCTGACTTTC.

The chain combines TRBV28 with TRBJ2-3; 7 bases agree with TRBD2. Trimming cost V 6 bases and J 1 base; bases outside gene matches: 10. CDR1 is MDHEN, CDR2 SYDVKM, per germline. This CDR3 contains 16 residues. The CDR3 nucleotides read TGTGCCAGCAGCTCCCGGGTGGGAGGGCGCACAGATACGCAGTATTTT. Translation gives CASSSRVGGRTDTQYF.

The V call is TRBV18, the J call TRBJ2-5; no clear D. The CDR3 has 14 amino acids. In germline, CDR1 is KGHSH, CDR2 LQKENI. V was shortened by 0 bases and J by 6 bases, with 11 bases between the two germline ends. Here the CDR3 DNA reads TGTGCCAGCTCACCACCGGCTTCCCTGAAGACCCAGTACTTC. It specifies CASSPPASLKTQYF.

In this sample, this clone turned up a few times. This rearrangement joins TRBV10-3 to TRBJ1-1; 9 nucleotides line up with TRBD1. This CDR3 spans 14 amino acids. With V trimmed by 7 bases and J by 3 bases, 6 bases remained unmatched. Germline-derived CDR1 and CDR2 are ENHRY and SYGVKD. CDR3 DNA: TGTGCCATCAAGCGGGGACAGGGACACACTGAAGCTTTCTTT. It specifies CAIKRGQGHTEAFF.

The chain joins TRBV18 to TRBJ2-1; 8 bases match TRBD1. The CDR3 consists of 14 residues. From germline, CDR1 is KGHSH and CDR2 LQKENI. J was trimmed by 7 bases and V by 3 bases; bases with no gene match: 5. CDR3 in amino acids: CASSPQGAGNEQFF. In DNA form, the CDR3 reads TGTGCCAGCTCACCGCAGGGGGCGGGGAATGAGCAGTTCTTC.

This clone was found a few times. The chain combines TRBV11-1 with TRBJ2-1; TRBD2 matches at 10 bases. The CDR3 covers 16 residues. In germline, CDR1 is SGHAT, CDR2 FQDESV (reference sequence). V lost 3 bases, J lost 7 bases, and 9 bases stayed unmatched. As DNA, the CDR3 is TGTGCCAGCAGCTTTAGGATCCTTAGCGGGAGGAATGAGCAGTTCTTC. Protein: CASSFRILSGRNEQFF.

The chain links TRBV9 to TRBJ2-7; 9 nucleotides line up with TRBD1. After removal of 2 bases from V and 2 bases from J, the junction contained 8 bases not matched to a gene. This CDR3 spans 16 amino acids. CDR1 SGDLS and CDR2 YYNGEE come from the germline V gene. The CDR3 loop reads CASSVADRGHTYEQYF. Written as DNA, the CDR3 is TGTGCCAGCAGCGTGGCGGACAGGGGTCACACCTACGAGCAGTACTTC.

This chain links TRBV6-5 with TRBJ2-7; weak D call: TRBD2 (6 bases). V gave up 1 base and J gave up 4 bases, with 14 bases separating them. This CDR3 has 15 residues. Germline V gene sequence: CDR1 MNHEY, CDR2 SVGAGI. This CDR3 is CASSYYRDSGYEQYF. CDR3 nucleotides: TGTGCCAGCAGTTACTACCGGGACTCTGGTTACGAGCAGTACTTC.

The V gene is TRBV4-1, the J gene TRBJ2-7; possible D gene TRBD1, 5 bases. The CDR3 length is 15 residues. Germline CDR1 reads MGHRA; CDR2 reads YSYEKL. The V end lost 1 base, the J end lost 5 bases, and 15 bases lay between the germline ends. The CDR3 DNA is TGCGCCAGCAGCCAAGGACGGCAGGGTATCAACGAGCAGTACTTC. It encodes CASSQGRQGINEQYF.

The chain is built from TRBV9 and TRBJ2-7, with TRBD2 as a possible D gene (5 bases). Trimming took off 1 base at V and 0 bases at J, with 11 bases between the two ends. Per germline, CDR1 SGDLS and CDR2 YYNGEE. This CDR3 spans 15 amino acids. Here the CDR3 reads CASSVSFEGSYEQYF. The CDR3 DNA reads as TGTGCCAGCAGCGTATCCTTCGAGGGCTCCTACGAGCAGTACTTC.

This clone was counted a few times. The chain uses TRBV19 and TRBJ2-3; D is undetermined. CDR1 and CDR2 from the germline V gene are LNHDA and SQIVND (reference sequence). Trimming removed 1 base from V and 3 bases from J, with 11 bases in between. This CDR3 comprises 15 residues. In DNA, the CDR3 is TGTGCCAGTAGTATAGGGGCCCGAAGAACAGATACGCAGTATTTT. Encoded protein: CASSIGARRTDTQYF. Full variable domain (rest looked up from reference TRBV19 and TRBJ2-3): DGGITQSPKYLFRKEGQNVTLSCEQNLNHDAMYWYRQDPGQGLRLIYYSQIVNDFQKGDIAEGYSVSREKKESFPLTVTSAQKNPTAFYLCASSIGARRTDTQYFGPGTRLTVL.

V usage is TRBV7-2 and J usage is TRBJ2-7, with TRBD2 identical over 12 bases. Germline lookup yields CDR1 SGHTA and CDR2 FQGNSA. The CDR3 is 16 residues long. Unmatched junction bases numbered 12, after V lost 5 bases and J lost 7 bases. The CDR3, as DNA: TGTGCCAGCAGCATATCTAGCGGGAGGGGGACTGGAGAGCAGTACTTC. Residues: CASSISSGRGTGEQYF.

The chain joins TRBV28 to TRBJ1-2, with D possibly being TRBD1 (5 bases). Trimming pared 2 bases from V and 7 bases from J, leaving 20 bases between. This CDR3 spans 16 amino acids. The germline V gene encodes CDR1 MDHEN and CDR2 SYDVKM. The CDR3 protein is CASSLRPGRNIGGYTF. For the CDR3, the DNA is TGTGCCAGCAGTTTACGGCCAGGGAGGAATATCGGTGGCTACACCTTC.

This clone was picked up a small number of times. The chain links TRBV7-8 to TRBJ2-7, with TRBD2 as a possible D gene (6 bases). Germline CDR1 is SGHVS and CDR2 is FQNEAQ. Trimming removed 3 bases from V and 1 base from J, with 7 bases in between. CDR3 length equals 13 residues. CDR3: CASSLGLSYEQYF. The CDR3 nucleotides are TGTGCCAGCAGCTTGGGACTGTCCTACGAGCAGTACTTC.

CDR3 coding DNA: TGTGCCAGCAGCCAAGATCGTAAAGGACTAGCGGGAGACAATGAGCAGTTCTTC. It encodes CASSQDRKGLAGDNEQFF. The rearrangement links TRBV14 to TRBJ2-1; 13 positions match TRBD2. The junction had 7 bases not matched to a gene; V was cut back by 0 bases and J by 5 bases. Per the germline V gene, CDR1 is SGHDN and CDR2 is FVKESK. The CDR3 length is 18 residues. Variable domain in full (rest from reference TRBV14 and TRBJ2-1): EAGVTQFPSHSVIEKGQTVTLRCDPISGHDNLYWYRRVMGKEIKFLLHFVKESKQDESGMPNNRFLAERTGGTYSTLKVQPAELEDSGVYFCASSQDRKGLAGDNEQFFGPGTRLTVL.